This T cell receptor (beta chain) was profiled in a study of T cell responses to AZD1222 COVID-19 vaccine. At the level of the study: Second-dose groups at about 4 or about 12 weeks were pooled. Notes on the study in general: Per reports, nearly half of all spike-specific TCRs target regions that are unmutated in variants. Vaccine-associated CD4 TCRs ranged over spike, dominating at 160-218 and 743-854.

This CDR3 is 15 amino acids long. The V segment lost 3 bases and the J segment 4 bases; nucleotides outside the gene matches: 7. Germline-derived CDR1 and CDR2 are MNHNS and SASEGT. Generated by immunoSEQ multiplex PCR, the TCRdb table keeps only in-frame clones and is missing some. This table has about 110,000 clones, 70% to 90% appearing once. In the case of this clone: Its antigen is unidentified.

The J gene is TRBJ2-7, the V gene TRBV6-1, with TRBD1 identical over 9 bases. The origin of this receptor is an adult in good health. This specimen consisted of peripheral blood, obtained on day 0 of AZD1222 vaccination. CDR3 nucleotide sequence: TGTGCCAGCAGTGAGGGGGGGACAGGGATTTACGAGCAGTACTTC. It is translated as CASSEGGTGIYEQYF.